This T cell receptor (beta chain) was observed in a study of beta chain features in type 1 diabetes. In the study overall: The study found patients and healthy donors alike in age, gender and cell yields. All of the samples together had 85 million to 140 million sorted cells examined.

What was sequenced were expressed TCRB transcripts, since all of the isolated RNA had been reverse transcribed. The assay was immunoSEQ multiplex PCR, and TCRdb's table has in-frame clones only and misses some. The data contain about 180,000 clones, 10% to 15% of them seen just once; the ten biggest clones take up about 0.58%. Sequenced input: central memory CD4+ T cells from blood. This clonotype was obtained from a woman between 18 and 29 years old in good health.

This chain's CDR3 is CAGHRQTNGYTF. CDR3 coding DNA: TGTGCCGGTCACAGACAGACGAATGGCTACACCTTC. The chain recombines TRBV30 with TRBJ1-2, with D maybe TRBD1 (5 bases). The CDR3 is 12 amino acids. The germline V and J ends were trimmed by 8 bases and 6 bases, with 16 bases remaining between them. Germline lookup yields CDR1 GTSNPN and CDR2 SVGIG (reference sequence).